This T cell receptor beta chain was recorded in a study of T cell repertoires in cytomegalovirus infection. About the study: Public TCR beta signatures were indicative of both CMV infection and a matching HLA type.

The CDR3 is 15 residues long. The V end was cut by 2 bases, the J end by 1 base, with 12 bases between. The germline CDR1 and CDR2 sequences are ENHRY and SYGVKD. TCRdb ran MiXCR on the reads and lists one entry per CDR3 protein. The data show about 240,000 distinct CDR3 sequences, 12% seen once. Study-wide results and limits: The cumulative frequency of public TCR beta families identified carriers of CMV plus the relevant HLA. CMV-specific TCR beta clonotypes restricted by HLA-C dominated the ex vivo response.

With regard to this clonotype: Its antigen is not known.

Sequencing was carried out using PBMCs. The V gene is TRBV10-3, the J gene TRBJ2-7, with D unresolved. The sequence derives from a human donor in good health (CMV status not recorded). Some clones in this sample may be carry-over from other donors' samples. CDR3 loop: CAISEGPRGSYEQYF. The CDR3 DNA reads as TGTGCCATCAGTGAGGGCCCCCGAGGATCCTACGAGCAGTACTTC.